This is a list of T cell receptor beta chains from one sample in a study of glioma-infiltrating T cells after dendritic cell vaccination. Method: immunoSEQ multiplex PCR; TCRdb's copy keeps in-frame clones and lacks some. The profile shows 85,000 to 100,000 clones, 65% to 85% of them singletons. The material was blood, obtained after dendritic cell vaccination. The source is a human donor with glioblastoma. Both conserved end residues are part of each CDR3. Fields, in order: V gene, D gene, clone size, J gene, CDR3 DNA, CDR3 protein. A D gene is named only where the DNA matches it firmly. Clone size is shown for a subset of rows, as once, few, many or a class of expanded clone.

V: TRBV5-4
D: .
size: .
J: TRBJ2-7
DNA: TGTGCCAGCAGCGGCGGCGGATGGGGCAACGAGCAGTACTTC
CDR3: CASSGGGWGNEQYF

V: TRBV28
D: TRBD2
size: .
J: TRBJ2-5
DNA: TGTGCCGGCAGTTCCGCGGGGGGCCAAGAGACCCAGTACTTC
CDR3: CAGSSAGGQETQYF

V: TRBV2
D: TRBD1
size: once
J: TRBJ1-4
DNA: TGTGCCAGCAGCCTGGACAGGGGAGCAACTAATGAAAAACTGTTTTTT
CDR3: CASSLDRGATNEKLFF

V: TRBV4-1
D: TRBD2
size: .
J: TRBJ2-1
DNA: TGCGCCAGCAGCCAAGATTGGGCTAGCGGGAGCTCCTACAATGAGCAGTTCTTC
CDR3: CASSQDWASGSSYNEQFF

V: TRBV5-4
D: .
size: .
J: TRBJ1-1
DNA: TGTGCCAGCAGCTTGGAGCTGATGAACACTGAAGCTTTCTTT
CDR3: CASSLELMNTEAFF

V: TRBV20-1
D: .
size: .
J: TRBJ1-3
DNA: TGCAGTGCTAGAGATTGGCCCGCCATATATTTT
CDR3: CSARDWPAIYF

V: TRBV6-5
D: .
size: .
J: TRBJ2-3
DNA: TGTGCCAGCAGTCCCTGGGCCGCGCGTGATACGCAGTATTTT
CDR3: CASSPWAARDTQYF

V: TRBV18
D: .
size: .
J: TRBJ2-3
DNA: TGTGCCAGCTCACCCCCGAGGGCCCTCACAGATACGCAGTATTTT
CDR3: CASSPPRALTDTQYF

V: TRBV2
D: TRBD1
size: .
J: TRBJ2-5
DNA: TGTGCCAGCAGCCTTAACAGGGGGCGCAGGGAGACCCAGTACTTC
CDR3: CASSLNRGRRETQYF

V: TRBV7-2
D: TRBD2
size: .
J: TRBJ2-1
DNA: TGTGCCAGCAGCTTAACGGCCGGTTTAACTAGCGGGAACCATGAGCAGTTCTTC
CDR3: CASSLTAGLTSGNHEQFF

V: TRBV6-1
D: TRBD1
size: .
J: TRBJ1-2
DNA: TGTGCCAGCAGGGGACAGGGGGCAGGGAACTATGGCTACACCTTC
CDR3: CASRGQGAGNYGYTF

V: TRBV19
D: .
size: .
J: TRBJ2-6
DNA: TGTGCCAGTACTAGTTCGGGGGCCAACGTCCTGACTTTC
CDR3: CASTSSGANVLTF

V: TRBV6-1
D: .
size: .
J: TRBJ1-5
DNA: TGTGCCAGCAGTGGAGGGGGTGACAATCAGCCCCAGCATTTT
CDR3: CASSGGGDNQPQHF

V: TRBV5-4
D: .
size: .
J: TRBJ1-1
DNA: TGTGCCAGCAGACCGGGGGGATTGAACACTGAAGCTTTCTTT
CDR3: CASRPGGLNTEAFF

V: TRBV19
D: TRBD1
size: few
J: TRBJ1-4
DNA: TGTGCCAGTAGTATCGCGACAGGGGGGAATGAAAAACTGTTTTTT
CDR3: CASSIATGGNEKLFF

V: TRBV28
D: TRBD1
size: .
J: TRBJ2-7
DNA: TGTGCCAGCAGCCTCGAGGGACAGGGTAGGGAGCAGTACTTC
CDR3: CASSLEGQGREQYF

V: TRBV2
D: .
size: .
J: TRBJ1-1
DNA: TGTGCCAGCAGTGAAGCGCTTCGACTGAGTGTCGCTGAAGCTTTCTTT
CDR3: CASSEALRLSVAEAFF

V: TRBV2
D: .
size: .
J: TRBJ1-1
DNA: TGTGCCAGCAGTGAATATGGTCAGGGAGGCACTGAAGCTTTCTTT
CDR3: CASSEYGQGGTEAFF

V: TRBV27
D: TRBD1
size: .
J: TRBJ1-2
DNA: TGTGCCAGCAGTTTAGACAGGGCCCGAGGCTACACCTTC
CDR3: CASSLDRARGYTF

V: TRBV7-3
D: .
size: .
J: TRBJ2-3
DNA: TGTGCCAGCAGCCTCCAGGGGAGCACAGATACGCAGTATTTT
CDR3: CASSLQGSTDTQYF

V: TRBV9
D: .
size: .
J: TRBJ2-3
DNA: TGTGCCAGCAGCGTCCTCGGGGTGACAGATACGCAGTATTTT
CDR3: CASSVLGVTDTQYF

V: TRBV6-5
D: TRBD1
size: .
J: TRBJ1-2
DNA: TGTGCCAGCAGCCCCGGGACAGGGACTTATGGCTACACCTTC
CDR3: CASSPGTGTYGYTF

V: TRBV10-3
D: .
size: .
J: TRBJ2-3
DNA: TGTGCCATCAGGGGCCCCACAGATACGCAGTATTTT
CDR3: CAIRGPTDTQYF

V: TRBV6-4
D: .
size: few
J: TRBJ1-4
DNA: TGTGCCAGCACCCCGGGACACTCGAATGAAAAACTGTTTTTT
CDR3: CASTPGHSNEKLFF

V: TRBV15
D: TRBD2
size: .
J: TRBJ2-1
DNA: TGTGCCACCAGCAGAGGCTGGCGGGAGGACAATGAGCAGTTCTTC
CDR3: CATSRGWREDNEQFF

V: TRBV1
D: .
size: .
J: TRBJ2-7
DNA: TGCACCAGCACCGCAGGGTGGCGAGACGAGCAGTACTTC
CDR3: CTSTAGWRDEQYF

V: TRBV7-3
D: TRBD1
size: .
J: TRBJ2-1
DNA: TGTGCCAGCAGCTTAACGGGGGGACAGGAGGGGAATGAGCAGTTCTTC
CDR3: CASSLTGGQEGNEQFF

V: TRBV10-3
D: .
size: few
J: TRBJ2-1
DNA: TGTGCCATCAGCTCCGACAGTAATGAGCAGTTCTTC
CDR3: CAISSDSNEQFF

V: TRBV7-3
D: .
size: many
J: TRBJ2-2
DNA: TGTGCCAGCAGCTCATCCCCAGTTAACACCGGGGAGCTGTTTTTT
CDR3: CASSSSPVNTGELFF

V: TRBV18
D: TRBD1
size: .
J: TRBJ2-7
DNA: TGTGCCAGCTCACCACTCGGACAGGGGCGTACCTACGAGCAGTACTTC
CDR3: CASSPLGQGRTYEQYF

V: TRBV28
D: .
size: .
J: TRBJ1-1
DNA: TGTGCCAGCCTCGAATCAGGGGTAAGGACTGAAGCTTTCTTT
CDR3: CASLESGVRTEAFF

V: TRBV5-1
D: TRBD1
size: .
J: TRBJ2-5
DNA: TGCGCCAGCAGCCCTGGACAGGGGGCGTGGGTGTCCGGCGAGACCCAGTACTTC
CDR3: CASSPGQGAWVSGETQYF

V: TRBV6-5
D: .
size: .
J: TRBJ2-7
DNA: TGTGCCAGCAGTTACTCGCAGGCAGCTTACTACGAGCAGTACTTC
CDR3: CASSYSQAAYYEQYF

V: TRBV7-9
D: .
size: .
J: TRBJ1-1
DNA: TGTGCCAGCAGCTTAGAGCCGGGTGAAGCTTTCTTT
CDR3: CASSLEPGEAFF

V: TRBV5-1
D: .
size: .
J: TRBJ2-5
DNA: TGCGCCAGCAGCTTGGCAGGGGGGGAGACCCAGTACTTC
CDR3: CASSLAGGETQYF

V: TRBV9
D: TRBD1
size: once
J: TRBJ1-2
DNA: TGTGCCAGCAGCGTAGGGGCAGGGGGTGATGGCTACACCTTC
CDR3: CASSVGAGGDGYTF

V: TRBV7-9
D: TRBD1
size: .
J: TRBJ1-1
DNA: TGTGCCAGCAGCCCCCGGGGACAGCCGAACACTGAAGCTTTCTTT
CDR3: CASSPRGQPNTEAFF

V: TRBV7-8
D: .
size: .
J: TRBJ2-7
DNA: TGTGCCAGCAGCCCCAAGGCGATAGGGGTGAAATACGAGCAGTACTTC
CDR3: CASSPKAIGVKYEQYF

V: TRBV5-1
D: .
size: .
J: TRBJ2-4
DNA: TGCGCCAGCAGCTCACGACAGTCTGGAGTCCTACTAGCCAAAAACATTCAGTACTTC
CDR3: CASSSRQSGVLLAKNIQYF

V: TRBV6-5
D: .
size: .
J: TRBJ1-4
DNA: TGTGCCAGCAGTTACGGAGGAACTAATGAAAAACTGTTTTTT
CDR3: CASSYGGTNEKLFF

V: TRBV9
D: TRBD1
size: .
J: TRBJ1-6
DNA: TGTGCCAGCCGACAGGGTTCCTATAATTCACCCCTCCACTTT
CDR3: CASRQGSYNSPLHF

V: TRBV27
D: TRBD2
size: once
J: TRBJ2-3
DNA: TGTGCCAGCAACGCCCTAGCGGGGGGGCTGAGAAGCACAGATACGCAGTATTTT
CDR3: CASNALAGGLRSTDTQYF

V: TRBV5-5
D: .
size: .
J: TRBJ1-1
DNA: TGTGCCAGCAGCCGGGGGGCGGGGGGCGCCGACACTGAAGCTTTCTTT
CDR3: CASSRGAGGADTEAFF

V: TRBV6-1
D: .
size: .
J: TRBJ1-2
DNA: TGTGCCAGCAGTGAAGTGGGAACAGGGTGGGGCTACACCTTC
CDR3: CASSEVGTGWGYTF